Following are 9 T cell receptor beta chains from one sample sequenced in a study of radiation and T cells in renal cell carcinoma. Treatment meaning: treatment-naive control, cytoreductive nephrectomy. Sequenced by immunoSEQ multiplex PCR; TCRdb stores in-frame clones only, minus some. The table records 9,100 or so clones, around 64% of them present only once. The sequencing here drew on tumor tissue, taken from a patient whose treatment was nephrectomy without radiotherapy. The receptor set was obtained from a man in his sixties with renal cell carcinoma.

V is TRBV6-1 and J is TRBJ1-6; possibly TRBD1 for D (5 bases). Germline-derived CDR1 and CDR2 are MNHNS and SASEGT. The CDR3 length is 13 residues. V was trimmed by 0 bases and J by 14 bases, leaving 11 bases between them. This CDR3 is CASSEASGGTLHF. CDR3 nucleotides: TGTGCCAGCAGTGAAGCGAGCGGGGGAACCCTCCACTTT.

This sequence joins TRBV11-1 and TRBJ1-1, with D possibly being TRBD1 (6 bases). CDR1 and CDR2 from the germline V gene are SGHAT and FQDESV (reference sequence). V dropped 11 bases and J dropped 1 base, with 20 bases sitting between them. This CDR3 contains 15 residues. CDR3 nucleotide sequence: TGTGCCTCCACCGATCTAATACAGGGGAACACTGAAGCTTTCTTT. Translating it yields CASTDLIQGNTEAFF.

DNA of the CDR3: TGTGCCAGCAGCTTAGGATACGAGAACACTGAAGCTTTCTTT. Amino acid sequence: CASSLGYENTEAFF. The rearrangement links TRBV7-3 to TRBJ1-1; unclear D gene. CDR1 is SGHTA, CDR2 FQGTGA, per germline. The CDR3 consists of 14 residues. Trimming stripped 2 bases from V and 1 base from J, with 8 bases between.

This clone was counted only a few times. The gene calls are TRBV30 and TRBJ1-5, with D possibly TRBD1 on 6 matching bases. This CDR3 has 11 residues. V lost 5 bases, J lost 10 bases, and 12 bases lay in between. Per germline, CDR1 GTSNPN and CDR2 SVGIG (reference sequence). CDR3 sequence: CAWEGGGPQHF. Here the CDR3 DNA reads TGTGCCTGGGAAGGAGGGGGACCCCAGCATTTT.

This CDR3 reads CASSQAPGTNYGYTF. The CDR3 DNA is TGTGCCAGCAGCCAAGCACCCGGGACTAACTATGGCTACACCTTC. This chain connects TRBV4-2 to TRBJ1-2; no clear D gene. The germline gives CDR1 LGHNA, CDR2 YNFKEQ. V lost 1 base and J 0 bases, leaving 9 bases between the germline ends. The CDR3 has 15 residues.

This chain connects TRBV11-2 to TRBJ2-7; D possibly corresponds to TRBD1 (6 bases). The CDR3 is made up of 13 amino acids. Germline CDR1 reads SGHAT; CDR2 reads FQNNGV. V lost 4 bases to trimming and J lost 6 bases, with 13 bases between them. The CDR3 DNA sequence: TGTGCCAGCAGCTCGGACAGTCGTCTCGAGCAGTACTTC. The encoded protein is CASSSDSRLEQYF.

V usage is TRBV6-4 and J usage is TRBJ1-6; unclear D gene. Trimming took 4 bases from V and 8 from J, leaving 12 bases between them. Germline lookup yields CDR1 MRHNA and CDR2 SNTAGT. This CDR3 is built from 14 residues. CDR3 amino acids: CASSASPVDSPLHF. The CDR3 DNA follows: TGTGCCAGCAGTGCGTCCCCGGTGGATTCACCCCTCCACTTT.

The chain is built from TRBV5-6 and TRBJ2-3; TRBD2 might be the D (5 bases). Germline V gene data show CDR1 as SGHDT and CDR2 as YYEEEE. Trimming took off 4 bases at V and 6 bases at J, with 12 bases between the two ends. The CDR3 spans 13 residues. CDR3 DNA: TGTGCCAGCAGCCGAAGAGCGGAGGATACGCAGTATTTT. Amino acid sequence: CASSRRAEDTQYF.

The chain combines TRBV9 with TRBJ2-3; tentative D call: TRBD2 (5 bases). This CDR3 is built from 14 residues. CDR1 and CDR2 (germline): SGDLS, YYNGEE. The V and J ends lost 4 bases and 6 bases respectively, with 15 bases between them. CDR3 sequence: CASSSRAPGDTQYF. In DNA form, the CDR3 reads TGTGCCAGCAGCTCCCGGGCCCCGGGGGATACGCAGTATTTT.